This is a list of T cell receptor beta chains from one sample in a study of T cells in Graves' hyperthyroidism and ophthalmopathy. TCRdb analysed the multiplex PCR reads with MiXCR anew, one entry per CDR3 protein. The sample lists about 250,000 distinct CDR3 sequences, approximately 23% occurring once. Sequenced sample: blood. The receptors shown here come from a woman in her thirties or forties with Graves' ophthalmopathy. The CDR3 runs from the conserved cysteine through the conserved F or W. D genes are given only for firm matches. Some rows have no size entry. The others give once, few or many, or a class for an expanded clone.

D | J | V | size | DNA | CDR3
. | TRBJ1-6 | TRBV12-3/TRBV12-4 | . | TGTGCCAGCAGTTCCCAGTTTGGCTCACCCCTCCACTTT | CASSSQFGSPLHF
. | TRBJ2-7 | TRBV20-1 | many | TGCAGTGCCCGCCAGCTGTCCTACGAGCAGTACTTC | CSARQLSYEQYF
. | TRBJ1-4 | TRBV30 | few | TGTGCCTGGAGTCTATTGACCTCAGCCACTAATGAAAAACTGTTTTTT | CAWSLLTSATNEKLFF
TRBD1 | TRBJ2-7 | TRBV12-3/TRBV12-4 | . | TGTGCCAGCAGACGACAGGGCTCCGACGAGCAGTACTTC | CASRRQGSDEQYF
. | TRBJ1-1 | TRBV25-1 | many | TGTGCCAGCAGTGAATATTCGCTGAACACTGAAGCTTTCTTT | CASSEYSLNTEAFF
TRBD1 | TRBJ1-2 | TRBV12-3/TRBV12-4 | many | TGTGCCAGCAGTTTGGCAGGGGGCGCGGGTGGCTACACCTTC | CASSLAGGAGGYTF
TRBD2 | TRBJ2-7 | TRBV6-1 | many | TGTGCCAGCATGGCGGGAGAATTGTACGAGCAGTACTTC | CASMAGELYEQYF
. | TRBJ2-7 | TRBV9 | many | TGTGCCAGCAGCGTAGGCGGGTGGGATTGGGAGCAGTACTTC | CASSVGGWDWEQYF
TRBD1 | TRBJ2-7 | TRBV27 | . | TGTGCCAGCAGTTTCGATGAGGGGGCCGAGCAGTACTTC | CASSFDEGAEQYF
TRBD2 | TRBJ2-7 | TRBV2 | . | TGTGCCAGCAGTGTTCCATTGGGACTAGCGATGTACGAGCAGTACTTC | CASSVPLGLAMYEQYF
TRBD1 | TRBJ2-7 | TRBV28 | . | TGTGCCAGCAGTGATGGACAGGTAGGGACCTACGAGCAGTACTTC | CASSDGQVGTYEQYF
TRBD2 | TRBJ2-7 | TRBV13 | many | TGTGCCAGCAGCCTCGTACCGACTAGCGGGAGAGCCCACGAGCAGTACTTC | CASSLVPTSGRAHEQYF
. | TRBJ2-2 | TRBV6-2/TRBV6-3 | many | TGTGCCAGCAGTTTGACTGTCACCGGGGAGCTGTTTTTT | CASSLTVTGELFF
TRBD1 | TRBJ1-1 | TRBV6-1 | many | TGTGCCAGCACCCTCACAGGGGGGAACACTGAAGCTTTCTTT | CASTLTGGNTEAFF
. | TRBJ2-2 | TRBV7-9 | many | TGTGCCAGCACCCACCCAGCAGGGAACACCGGGGAGCTGTTTTTT | CASTHPAGNTGELFF
. | TRBJ2-7 | TRBV4-1 | . | TGCGCCAGCAGCCAAGCGGTTTGGCCAGAGGGCGTCGAGCAGTACTTC | CASSQAVWPEGVEQYF
. | TRBJ2-7 | TRBV11-2 | many | TGTGCCAGCAGCTTAGATCAGGTCTCCTACGAGCAGTACTTC | CASSLDQVSYEQYF
TRBD2 | TRBJ2-4 | TRBV7-3 | many | TGTGCCAGCAGCTTAAATGCCCCGACTAGCGCTAACAAAAACATTCAGTACTTC | CASSLNAPTSANKNIQYF
. | TRBJ2-7 | TRBV12-3/TRBV12-4 | many | TGTGCCAGCAGCACTCGGGAGCTCTACGAGCAGTACTTC | CASSTRELYEQYF
. | TRBJ1-2 | TRBV6-5 | . | TGTGCCAGCAGTTACTCGATGGGTCCGACCTCTAACTATGGCTACACCTTC | CASSYSMGPTSNYGYTF
. | TRBJ2-2 | TRBV7-2 | few | TGTGCCAGCAGCTTAGACTTGCCCCCCGGGGAGCTGTTTTTT | CASSLDLPPGELFF
. | TRBJ2-2 | TRBV2 | many | TGTGCCAACATACTCCCGAACACCGGGGAGCTGTTTTTT | CANILPNTGELFF
TRBD1 | TRBJ2-7 | TRBV3-1 | many | TGTGCCAGCAGCCGGGACAGGCTATCCTCCTACGAGCAGTACTTC | CASSRDRLSSYEQYF
TRBD2 | TRBJ2-7 | TRBV12-3/TRBV12-4 | many | TGTGCCAGCAGTCCTACTAGCGGGAAGTACGAGCAGTACTTC | CASSPTSGKYEQYF
. | TRBJ2-2 | TRBV4-1 | many | TGCGCCAGCAGCCTGGACCTTAACACCGGGGAGCTGTTTTTT | CASSLDLNTGELFF
. | TRBJ1-5 | TRBV12-5 | once | TGTGCTAGTGGTTTAAGACAGAATAGCAATCAGCCCCAGCATTTT | CASGLRQNSNQPQHF
TRBD2 | TRBJ2-4 | TRBV20-1 | many | TGCAGTGCCCTAACCCGACTAGCGGTCAAAAACATTCAGTACTTC | CSALTRLAVKNIQYF
. | TRBJ2-7 | TRBV6-5 | many | TGTGCCAGCACTTTAGACGGAACAGGGGAGCAGTACTTC | CASTLDGTGEQYF
TRBD2 | TRBJ2-5 | TRBV7-2 | . | TGTGCCAGCAGCCGACGCATGGTAGCGGGAGGAGAGACCCAGTACTTC | CASSRRMVAGGETQYF
. | TRBJ2-2 | TRBV19 | . | TGTGCCAGTAGTATCGGGGGTTTGTTTGGCACCGGGGAGCTGTTTTTT | CASSIGGLFGTGELFF
. | TRBJ2-3 | TRBV5-5 | many | TGTGCCAGCAGCTTCTTACCTACCACAGATACGCAGTATTTT | CASSFLPTTDTQYF
. | TRBJ1-1 | TRBV9 | many | TGTGCCGGCAGCGTAGCGGTGGGGAACACTGAAGCTTTCTTT | CAGSVAVGNTEAFF
. | TRBJ2-5 | TRBV19 | many | TGTGCCAGTAGTATCAAGGGATCGTATGGAACAAACCAAGAGACCCAGTACTTC | CASSIKGSYGTNQETQYF
. | TRBJ2-7 | TRBV13 | many | TGTGCCAGCAGCTTAGGACAGAGCCACTACGAGCAGTACTTC | CASSLGQSHYEQYF
. | TRBJ2-5 | TRBV28 | many | TGTGCCAGCAGTTTATACAGGGACGAAGAGACCCAGTACTTC | CASSLYRDEETQYF
TRBD2 | TRBJ2-5 | TRBV11-2 | many | TGTGCCAGCACCTCGGGGGGGTCTCTAGAGACCCAGTACTTC | CASTSGGSLETQYF
TRBD1 | TRBJ1-2 | TRBV2 | many | TGTGCCAGCAGGGGGACAGGGGATTGGGCTATATTTGGCTACACCTTC | CASRGTGDWAIFGYTF
. | TRBJ1-1 | TRBV19 | many | TGTGCCAGTACCCGATGGGGGAGGGCTGAAGCTTTCTTT | CASTRWGRAEAFF
TRBD1 | TRBJ1-2 | TRBV27 | many | TGTGCCAGCAGTCCGGGACAGGGGGGAGAGGGTGGCTACACCTTC | CASSPGQGGEGGYTF
. | TRBJ1-2 | TRBV12-3/TRBV12-4 | . | TGTGCCAGCGCCCCGGCACAGATTAACTATGGCTACAACTTC | CASAPAQINYGYNF
. | TRBJ1-3 | TRBV12-3/TRBV12-4 | many | TGTGCCAGCAGTTTCGTGGTCGGAAACACCATATATTTT | CASSFVVGNTIYF
. | TRBJ1-1 | TRBV6-1 | few | TGTGCCAGCATCGTAGGGGGAGTCGCCACTTTCTTT | CASIVGGVATFF
. | TRBJ2-7 | TRBV12-3/TRBV12-4 | many | TGTGCCAGCAGTTTCGCAGAAACCTACGAGCAGTACTTC | CASSFAETYEQYF
. | TRBJ1-1 | TRBV7-8 | . | TGTGCCAGCTGCGGACAGAACCTTTATGTGAACACTGAAGCTTTCTTT | CASCGQNLYVNTEAFF
TRBD2 | TRBJ2-5 | TRBV11-2 | few | TGTGCCAGCAGCTTAGGGGCTAGCGGGAGGACCGAAGAGACCCAGTACTTC | CASSLGASGRTEETQYF
. | TRBJ2-7 | TRBV6-2/TRBV6-3 | . | TGTGCCAGCAGTTACTCGGGGCAGGGGTACTACGAGCAGTACTTC | CASSYSGQGYYEQYF
TRBD2 | TRBJ2-1 | TRBV27 | many | TGTGCCAGCAGACCCGGGACTAGCGGATTCAATGAGCAGTTCTTC | CASRPGTSGFNEQFF
. | TRBJ2-5 | TRBV20-1 | . | TGCAGTGCCACCCCTAAAGAGACCCAGTACTTC | CSATPKETQYF
TRBD1 | TRBJ2-7 | TRBV6-1 | . | TGTGCCAGCAGTCGGGACAGGGCCACCTACGAGCAGTACTTC | CASSRDRATYEQYF